The rows below give T cell receptor beta chains drawn from one sample of a study of graft-versus-host responses after intestinal transplantation. This table comes from immunoSEQ multiplex PCR, and its TCRdb copy is limited to in-frame clones, with some not included. Among 40,000 to 45,000 clones listed, about 90% were seen once. The sample was PBMCs, taken around 43 weeks after intestinal transplant. Source of these receptors: a human patient who received an intestinal transplant, so some T cells may come from the graft donor. CDR3s include the opening cysteine and the closing phenylalanine or tryptophan. A D gene is named only where the DNA matches it firmly. Clone size appears in some rows only: once, few, many, or a class for an expanded clone.

V: TRBV9
size: NA
J: TRBJ1-1
D: TRBD1
DNA: TGTGCCAGCAGCGCGATACAGGGGGATGAAGCTTTCTTT
CDR3: CASSAIQGDEAFF

V: TRBV4-1
size: NA
J: TRBJ2-2
D: NA
DNA: TGCGCCAGCAGCCGGGATGGGACGGGCGGCGGGGAGCTGTTTTTT
CDR3: CASSRDGTGGGELFF

V: TRBV7-3
size: NA
J: TRBJ1-6
D: NA
DNA: TGTGCCAGCAGCTCGGGCGTAACTTCACCCCTCCACTTT
CDR3: CASSSGVTSPLHF

V: TRBV4-1
size: NA
J: TRBJ1-1
D: TRBD1
DNA: TGCGCCAGCAGCCCCCCGGACAGGGTAGTTGAAGCTTTCTTT
CDR3: CASSPPDRVVEAFF

V: TRBV6-6
size: NA
J: TRBJ2-5
D: TRBD1
DNA: TGTGCCAGCAGTTACACCACAGGGGGGAGGGAGACCCAGTACTTC
CDR3: CASSYTTGGRETQYF

V: TRBV13
size: once
J: TRBJ2-7
D: NA
DNA: TGTGCCAGCAGCTTAGACGAACCCCGGAGGGAGCAGTACTTC
CDR3: CASSLDEPRREQYF

V: TRBV4-2
size: NA
J: TRBJ1-5
D: NA
DNA: TGTGCCAGCAGCCAAGAGAAGGCCGAGAATCAGCCCCAGCATTTT
CDR3: CASSQEKAENQPQHF

V: TRBV29-1
size: NA
J: TRBJ2-1
D: NA
DNA: TGCAGCGTTGAAGGAGGTTTAATCCCGTTCTTC
CDR3: CSVEGGLIPFF

V: TRBV7-3
size: NA
J: TRBJ2-3
D: NA
DNA: TGTGCCAGCAGCTTGGGAGCGGGAGATACGCAGTATTTT
CDR3: CASSLGAGDTQYF

V: TRBV29-1
size: NA
J: TRBJ2-7
D: NA
DNA: TGCAGCGTTGAGGGGGCCGACAGCTCCTACGAGCAGTACTTC
CDR3: CSVEGADSSYEQYF

V: TRBV10-2
size: NA
J: TRBJ2-3
D: NA
DNA: TGCGCAGCAGCGCCCATGCGGAAGGCCTTAGGCACAGATACGCAGTATTTT
CDR3: CAAAPMRKALGTDTQYF

V: TRBV4-2
size: NA
J: TRBJ1-6
D: NA
DNA: TGTGCCAGCAGCCAAGGTCAGGGAATTTCACCCCTCCACTTT
CDR3: CASSQGQGISPLHF

V: TRBV7-2
size: NA
J: TRBJ2-2
D: NA
DNA: TGTGCCAGCAGCTTAAGAGCGGACACCGGGGAGCTGTTTTTT
CDR3: CASSLRADTGELFF

V: TRBV5-6
size: NA
J: TRBJ2-1
D: NA
DNA: TGTGCCAGCAGCGCCGGACCGATGAGCTCCTACAATGAGCAGTTCTTC
CDR3: CASSAGPMSSYNEQFF

V: TRBV2
size: NA
J: TRBJ2-2
D: NA
DNA: TGTGCCACCCTTGGGGCTAGTTTAGGGAACACCGGGGAGCTGTTTTTT
CDR3: CATLGASLGNTGELFF

V: TRBV5-4
size: few
J: TRBJ1-3
D: TRBD1
DNA: TGTGCCAGCAGCTTAGACAGGGCCGCTGGAAACACCATATATTTT
CDR3: CASSLDRAAGNTIYF

V: TRBV21-1
size: NA
J: TRBJ1-2
D: NA
DNA: TGTGCCAGCATCATAATCGGACAGGGACAGGATGGCTACACCTTC
CDR3: CASIIIGQGQDGYTF

V: TRBV2
size: NA
J: TRBJ2-3
D: NA
DNA: TGTGCCAGCAGTGCACCCTCCAGCGGTACTATCACAGATACGCAGTATTTT
CDR3: CASSAPSSGTITDTQYF

V: TRBV6-5
size: NA
J: TRBJ2-2
D: NA
DNA: TGTGCCAGCAGGGGAGTGGGCGGGGAGCTGTTTTTT
CDR3: CASRGVGGELFF

V: TRBV6-5
size: NA
J: TRBJ2-3
D: TRBD1
DNA: TGTGCCAGCAGTCTGGGACAGGGACTAGATACGCAGTATTTT
CDR3: CASSLGQGLDTQYF

V: TRBV4-1
size: NA
J: TRBJ2-5
D: TRBD2
DNA: TGCGCCAGCAGCCAGGGCGGGAGCTTCCAAGAGACCCAGTACTTC
CDR3: CASSQGGSFQETQYF

V: TRBV7-2
size: NA
J: TRBJ2-4
D: NA
DNA: TGTGCCAGCAGCTCGACCGGGACGGCGGGGAACATTCAGTACTTC
CDR3: CASSSTGTAGNIQYF

V: TRBV28
size: NA
J: TRBJ2-1
D: TRBD2
DNA: TGTGCCAGCAGCAATAGCGGGAGCTCCTACAATGAGCAGTTCTTC
CDR3: CASSNSGSSYNEQFF

V: TRBV19
size: once
J: TRBJ2-3
D: TRBD2
DNA: TGTGCCAGTAGTTTCTCTAGCGGCACGCAGTATTTT
CDR3: CASSFSSGTQYF

V: TRBV4-2
size: few
J: TRBJ1-2
D: NA
DNA: TGTGCCAGCAGCCAAGAGGAGGGGAACTATGGCTACACCTTC
CDR3: CASSQEEGNYGYTF

V: TRBV7-9
size: NA
J: TRBJ2-1
D: NA
DNA: TGTGCCAGCAGCCCATCCGGGACTGCCACCAATGAGCAGTTCTTC
CDR3: CASSPSGTATNEQFF

V: TRBV4-1
size: NA
J: TRBJ2-3
D: TRBD1
DNA: TGCGCCAGCAGCCAAGATCCGGCAGGGGGTTGGGATACGCAGTATTTT
CDR3: CASSQDPAGGWDTQYF

V: TRBV2
size: NA
J: TRBJ2-3
D: NA
DNA: TGTGCCAGCAGTCGAAGGGGAGGGGGCGAAGGCACAGATACGCAGTATTTT
CDR3: CASSRRGGGEGTDTQYF

V: TRBV6-5
size: NA
J: TRBJ1-1
D: NA
DNA: TGTGCCAGCATGGGGGTGGGATACACTGAAGCTTTCTTT
CDR3: CASMGVGYTEAFF

V: TRBV7-3
size: once
J: TRBJ2-1
D: TRBD2
DNA: TGTGCCAGCAGCTTAAGCGGGAGGAATGAGCAGTTCTTC
CDR3: CASSLSGRNEQFF

V: TRBV5-1
size: NA
J: TRBJ2-6
D: NA
DNA: TGCGCCAGCAGCTTCGTCCCAAGGGGTCGCGGGGCCAACGTCCTGACTTTC
CDR3: CASSFVPRGRGANVLTF

V: TRBV5-1
size: NA
J: TRBJ2-7
D: NA
DNA: TGCGCCAGCAGCTTGGTCTCGTTCGGCAGGGGCTCCTACGAGCAGTACTTC
CDR3: CASSLVSFGRGSYEQYF

V: TRBV6-1
size: NA
J: TRBJ1-1
D: NA
DNA: TGTGCCAGCAGGGGTAACACTGAAGCTTTCTTT
CDR3: CASRGNTEAFF

V: TRBV15
size: NA
J: TRBJ1-5
D: NA
DNA: TGTGCCACCAGCAGCCCAAATAGCAATCAGCCCCAGCATTTT
CDR3: CATSSPNSNQPQHF

V: TRBV6-6
size: NA
J: TRBJ2-1
D: NA
DNA: TGTGCCAGCAGTGGCGCCGGGACAACCTACAATGAGCAGTTCTTC
CDR3: CASSGAGTTYNEQFF

V: TRBV5-1
size: NA
J: TRBJ2-5
D: TRBD2
DNA: TGCGCCACTTCACTAGCGGGGGGATATTCAGAGACCCAGTACTTC
CDR3: CATSLAGGYSETQYF

V: TRBV5-1
size: NA
J: TRBJ1-3
D: NA
DNA: TGCGCCAGCAGCTTGGGGGACTCTGGAAACACCATATATTTT
CDR3: CASSLGDSGNTIYF

V: TRBV6-6
size: NA
J: TRBJ1-1
D: NA
DNA: TGTGCCAGTTTGCGGGTCGGAATCCTTATGAACACTGAAGCTTTCTTT
CDR3: CASLRVGILMNTEAFF

V: TRBV13
size: once
J: TRBJ1-4
D: NA
DNA: TGTGCCAGCAGCTTAGGGGGGTTGGCTAATGAAAAACTGTTTTTT
CDR3: CASSLGGLANEKLFF

V: TRBV5-4
size: NA
J: TRBJ2-1
D: NA
DNA: TGTGCCAGCAGCTTGAGTCGAGGATTCCGATGGGTGGATGAGCAGTTCTTC
CDR3: CASSLSRGFRWVDEQFF

V: TRBV7-6
size: once
J: TRBJ2-1
D: NA
DNA: TGTGCCAGCAGCTTAACGGGACACCACAATGAGCAGTTCTTC
CDR3: CASSLTGHHNEQFF

V: TRBV6-1
size: NA
J: TRBJ2-7
D: NA
DNA: TGTGCCAGCAGTCGTCCGGCCGCCGAGCAGTACTTC
CDR3: CASSRPAAEQYF

V: TRBV15
size: NA
J: TRBJ1-5
D: TRBD1
DNA: TGTGCCACCAGCAGGGGACAGGGCAATCAGCCCCAGCATTTT
CDR3: CATSRGQGNQPQHF

V: TRBV10-3
size: NA
J: TRBJ1-2
D: TRBD1
DNA: TGTGCCATCAGTGCGGGACAGGGCTACCCTAACTATGGCTACACCTTC
CDR3: CAISAGQGYPNYGYTF

V: TRBV7-8
size: NA
J: TRBJ2-1
D: TRBD2
DNA: TGTGCCAGCAGCTTATCAGCGGGGGGATACAATGAGCAGTTCTTC
CDR3: CASSLSAGGYNEQFF

V: TRBV25-1
size: NA
J: TRBJ1-2
D: NA
DNA: TGTGCCAGCAGTGAATTCGGCGGCTACACCTTC
CDR3: CASSEFGGYTF

V: TRBV7-3
size: NA
J: TRBJ2-3
D: TRBD2
DNA: TGTGCCAGCAGCTTAAATGCAGCGGGGTTTTCCACAGATACGCAGTATTTT
CDR3: CASSLNAAGFSTDTQYF

V: TRBV7-9
size: NA
J: TRBJ2-1
D: TRBD2
DNA: TGTGCCAGCAGCACCTCCGGGACTAGCTACAATGAGCAGTTCTTC
CDR3: CASSTSGTSYNEQFF

V: TRBV9
size: once
J: TRBJ2-7
D: TRBD2
DNA: TGTGCCAGCAGCGTAGCTACAGCGGGGGCAGACGAGCAGTACTTC
CDR3: CASSVATAGADEQYF

V: TRBV25-1
size: NA
J: TRBJ2-7
D: NA
DNA: TGTGCCAGCAGTGACAGGGTCGAGCAGTACTTC
CDR3: CASSDRVEQYF

V: TRBV2
size: NA
J: TRBJ2-1
D: TRBD2
DNA: TGTGCCAGCGTGCGCGGGGGGGCGGCTGAGCAGTTCTTC
CDR3: CASVRGGAAEQFF

V: TRBV29-1
size: NA
J: TRBJ2-3
D: NA
DNA: TGCAGCGTCGATACAGATACGCAGTATTTT
CDR3: CSVDTDTQYF

V: TRBV6-1
size: once
J: TRBJ1-1
D: TRBD1
DNA: TGTGCCAGCAGTCCGGACAGGGGGCCAGGCACTGAAGCTTTCTTT
CDR3: CASSPDRGPGTEAFF

V: TRBV5-1
size: NA
J: TRBJ1-1
D: NA
DNA: TGCGCCAGCAGCGAGGACAGAAAAGCTTTCTTT
CDR3: CASSEDRKAFF

V: TRBV9
size: NA
J: TRBJ2-3
D: TRBD2
DNA: TGTGCCAGCAGCCCTTTAGCGGGGGGGCAAGATACGCAGTATTTT
CDR3: CASSPLAGGQDTQYF